This record covers a single TCR beta chain. Germline-derived CDR1 and CDR2 are MNHNY and SVGAGI (reference sequence). V shed 2 bases, J shed 13 bases, and the junction held 6 bases outside the gene matches. This CDR3 is 15 amino acids long. The sample comes from a study of control samples from healthy donors and cancer patients. Sequencing used immunoSEQ multiplex PCR; TCRdb keeps in-frame clones, though not all of them. The table lists approximately 90,000 clones, about 88% of them singletons. The TCR originated in a woman in her seventies in good health. The specimen was blood. The chain couples TRBV6-6 to TRBJ1-6; 12 positions match TRBD1. The CDR3 region has the DNA TGTGCCAGCAGTTACAGGGGACAGGGGGCCGTCCCCCTCCACTTT. It yields the protein CASSYRGQGAVPLHF.